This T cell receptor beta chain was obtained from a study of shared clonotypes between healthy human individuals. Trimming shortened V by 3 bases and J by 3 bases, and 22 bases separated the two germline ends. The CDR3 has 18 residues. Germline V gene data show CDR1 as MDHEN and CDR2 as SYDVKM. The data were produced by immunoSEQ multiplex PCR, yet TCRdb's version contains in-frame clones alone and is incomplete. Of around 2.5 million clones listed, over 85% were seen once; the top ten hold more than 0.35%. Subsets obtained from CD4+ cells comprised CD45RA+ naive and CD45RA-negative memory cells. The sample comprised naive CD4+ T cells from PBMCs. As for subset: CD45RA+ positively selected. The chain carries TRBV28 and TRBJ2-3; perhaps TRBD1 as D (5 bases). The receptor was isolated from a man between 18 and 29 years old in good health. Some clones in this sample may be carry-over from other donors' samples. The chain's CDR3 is CASSFNPTRQYRTDTQYF. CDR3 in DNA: TGTGCCAGCAGTTTTAACCCCACTCGACAGTACAGAACAGATACGCAGTATTTT.